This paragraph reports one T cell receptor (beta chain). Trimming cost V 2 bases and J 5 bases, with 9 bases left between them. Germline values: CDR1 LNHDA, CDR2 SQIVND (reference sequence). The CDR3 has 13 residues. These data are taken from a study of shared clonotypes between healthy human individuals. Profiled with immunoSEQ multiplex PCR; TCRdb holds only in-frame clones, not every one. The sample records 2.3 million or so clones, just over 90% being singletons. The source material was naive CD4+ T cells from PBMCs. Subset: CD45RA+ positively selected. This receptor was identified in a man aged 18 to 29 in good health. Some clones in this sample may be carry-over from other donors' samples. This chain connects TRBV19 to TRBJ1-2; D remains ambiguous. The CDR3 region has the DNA TGTGCCAGTAGTATAACAGTCTTTTATGGCTACACCTTC. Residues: CASSITVFYGYTF.